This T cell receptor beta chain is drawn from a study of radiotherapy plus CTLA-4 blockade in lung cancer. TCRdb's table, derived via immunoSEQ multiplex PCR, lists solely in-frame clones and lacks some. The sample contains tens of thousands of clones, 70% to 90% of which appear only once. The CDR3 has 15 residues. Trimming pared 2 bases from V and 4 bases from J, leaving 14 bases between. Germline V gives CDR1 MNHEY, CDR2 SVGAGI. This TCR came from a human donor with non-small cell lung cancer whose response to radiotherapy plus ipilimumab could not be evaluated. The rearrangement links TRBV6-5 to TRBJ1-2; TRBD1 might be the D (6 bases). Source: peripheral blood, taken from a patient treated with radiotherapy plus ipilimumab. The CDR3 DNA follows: TGTGCCAGCAGTTACCCATCGGACAGACTCTATGGCTACACCTTC. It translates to CASSYPSDRLYGYTF.